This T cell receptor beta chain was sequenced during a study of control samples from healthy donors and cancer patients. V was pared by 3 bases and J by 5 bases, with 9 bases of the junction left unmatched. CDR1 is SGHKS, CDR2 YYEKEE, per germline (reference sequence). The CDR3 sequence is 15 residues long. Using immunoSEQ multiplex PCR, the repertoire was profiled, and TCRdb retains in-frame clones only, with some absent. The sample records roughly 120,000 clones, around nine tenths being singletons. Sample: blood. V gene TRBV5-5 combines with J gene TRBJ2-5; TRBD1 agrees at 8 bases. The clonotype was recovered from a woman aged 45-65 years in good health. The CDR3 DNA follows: TGTGCCAGCAGCTCCGACAGGGGTTTTTGGGAGACCCAGTACTTC. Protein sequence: CASSSDRGFWETQYF. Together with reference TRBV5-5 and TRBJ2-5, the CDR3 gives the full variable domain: DAGVTQSPTHLIKTRGQQVTLRCSPISGHKSVSWYQQVLGQGPQFIFQYYEKEERGRGNFPDRFSARQFPNYSSELNVNALLLGDSALYLCASSSDRGFWETQYFGPGTRLLVL.